This is a list of T cell receptor beta chains from one sample in a study of T cells in narcolepsy. Profiled with immunoSEQ multiplex PCR; TCRdb holds only in-frame clones, not every one. The sample lists around 27,000 clones; roughly 80% were seen once. Sequenced: CD45RA- memory CD4+ T cells from PBMCs. The receptors originated from a human donor with narcolepsy. CDR3s include the opening cysteine and the closing phenylalanine or tryptophan. Fields, in order: V gene, clone size, J gene, D gene, CDR3 protein, CDR3 DNA. A D gene is named only where the DNA matches it firmly. Size is stated for part of the rows, as once, few or many counts, or as a class when the clone is expanded.

V gene: TRBV6-6
clone size: NA
J gene: TRBJ1-1
D gene: TRBD1
CDR3 protein: CASSSQGARAEAFF
CDR3 DNA: TGTGCCAGCAGCTCACAGGGGGCTAGGGCTGAAGCTTTCTTT

V gene: TRBV4-1
clone size: once
J gene: TRBJ2-7
D gene: TRBD2
CDR3 protein: CASSQEGLAGGQQYF
CDR3 DNA: TGCGCCAGCAGCCAAGAGGGGTTAGCGGGAGGGCAGCAGTACTTC

V gene: TRBV6-6
clone size: NA
J gene: TRBJ1-1
D gene: TRBD1
CDR3 protein: CASSSGTGDTEAFF
CDR3 DNA: TGTGCCAGCAGTTCCGGGACAGGGGACACTGAAGCTTTCTTT

V gene: TRBV5-1
clone size: NA
J gene: TRBJ1-2
D gene: NA
CDR3 protein: CASSLGPRQGPRHGYTF
CDR3 DNA: TGCGCCAGCAGCTTGGGCCCTCGGCAGGGGCCACGACATGGCTACACCTTC

V gene: TRBV5-1
clone size: NA
J gene: TRBJ1-1
D gene: NA
CDR3 protein: CASSLQGSLKGTEAFF
CDR3 DNA: TGCGCCAGCTCCCTACAGGGATCATTAAAAGGAACTGAAGCTTTCTTT

V gene: TRBV7-3
clone size: NA
J gene: TRBJ1-1
D gene: NA
CDR3 protein: CASSLQGGRTEAFF
CDR3 DNA: TGTGCCAGCAGCTTACAGGGAGGTCGAACTGAAGCTTTCTTT

V gene: TRBV19
clone size: NA
J gene: TRBJ1-2
D gene: TRBD1
CDR3 protein: CASSHRGVGGYTF
CDR3 DNA: TGTGCCAGTAGTCACAGGGGGGTTGGTGGCTACACCTTC

V gene: TRBV21-1
clone size: once
J gene: TRBJ2-5
D gene: NA
CDR3 protein: CASSAKRLIRDFEYF
CDR3 DNA: TGTGCCAGCAGCGCCAAGAGACTGATTCGGGACTTCGAGTACTTC

V gene: TRBV29-1
clone size: few
J gene: TRBJ2-6
D gene: NA
CDR3 protein: CSVGQPTSAGANVLTF
CDR3 DNA: TGCAGCGTCGGACAACCCACCTCTGCCGGGGCCAACGTCCTGACTTTC

V gene: TRBV6-1
clone size: NA
J gene: TRBJ1-1
D gene: TRBD1
CDR3 protein: CASTRTGVMNTEAFF
CDR3 DNA: TGTGCCAGCACCCGGACAGGGGTAATGAACACTGAAGCTTTCTTT

V gene: TRBV5-6
clone size: once
J gene: TRBJ1-5
D gene: NA
CDR3 protein: CASRRRGNQPQHF
CDR3 DNA: TGTGCCAGCAGGCGGAGGGGAAACCAGCCCCAGCATTTT

V gene: TRBV27
clone size: NA
J gene: TRBJ1-1
D gene: NA
CDR3 protein: CASSLAGGNTEAFF
CDR3 DNA: TGTGCCAGCAGTCTCGCGGGGGGGAACACTGAAGCTTTCTTT

V gene: TRBV10-3
clone size: NA
J gene: TRBJ2-2
D gene: NA
CDR3 protein: CAISDKNTGELFF
CDR3 DNA: TGTGCCATCAGTGATAAGAACACCGGGGAGCTGTTTTTT

V gene: TRBV30
clone size: NA
J gene: TRBJ1-1
D gene: TRBD1
CDR3 protein: CAFQGVDFSEAFF
CDR3 DNA: TGTGCCTTCCAGGGGGTTGATTTCTCTGAAGCTTTCTTT

V gene: TRBV10-3
clone size: NA
J gene: TRBJ1-6
D gene: NA
CDR3 protein: CAISERRSAGLEGSPLHF
CDR3 DNA: TGTGCCATCAGTGAGCGGAGGTCCGCCGGGCTGGAAGGTTCACCCCTCCACTTT

V gene: TRBV7-2
clone size: NA
J gene: TRBJ1-3
D gene: NA
CDR3 protein: CASSLIAYSGNTIYF
CDR3 DNA: TGTGCCAGCAGCTTAATAGCCTACTCTGGAAACACCATATATTTT

V gene: TRBV19
clone size: NA
J gene: TRBJ1-2
D gene: TRBD1
CDR3 protein: CASSKPLTGNYGYTF
CDR3 DNA: TGTGCCAGTAGTAAACCCTTGACAGGGAACTATGGCTACACCTTC

V gene: TRBV7-2
clone size: NA
J gene: TRBJ1-6
D gene: NA
CDR3 protein: CASSLEGLYNSPLHF
CDR3 DNA: TGTGCCAGCAGCTTAGAGGGGTTGTATAATTCACCCCTCCACTTT

V gene: TRBV10-3
clone size: NA
J gene: TRBJ1-6
D gene: NA
CDR3 protein: CAISESQGGGSPLHF
CDR3 DNA: TGTGCCATCAGTGAGTCCCAGGGAGGGGGTTCACCCCTCCACTTT

V gene: TRBV11-2
clone size: NA
J gene: TRBJ2-7
D gene: NA
CDR3 protein: CASSLGMDSSYEQYF
CDR3 DNA: TGTGCCAGCAGCCTGGGGATGGACAGCTCCTACGAGCAGTACTTC

V gene: TRBV14
clone size: once
J gene: TRBJ2-7
D gene: TRBD2
CDR3 protein: CASSPTPGVSGRWGYEQYF
CDR3 DNA: TGTGCCAGCAGCCCAACCCCGGGAGTAAGCGGGAGATGGGGCTACGAGCAGTACTTC

V gene: TRBV11-2
clone size: NA
J gene: TRBJ1-6
D gene: TRBD1
CDR3 protein: CASSLGGTDFYSPLHF
CDR3 DNA: TGTGCCAGCAGCTTAGGGGGGACAGATTTTTATTCACCCCTCCACTTT

V gene: TRBV2
clone size: NA
J gene: TRBJ2-5
D gene: TRBD2
CDR3 protein: CASRGLAGEGETQYF
CDR3 DNA: TGTGCCAGCAGGGGACTAGCGGGAGAAGGAGAGACCCAGTACTTC

V gene: TRBV19
clone size: NA
J gene: TRBJ2-2
D gene: NA
CDR3 protein: CASSGRTANTGELFF
CDR3 DNA: TGTGCCAGTAGTGGCAGGACCGCGAACACCGGGGAGCTGTTTTTT

V gene: TRBV6-6
clone size: few
J gene: TRBJ1-5
D gene: NA
CDR3 protein: CASSPKGGYSNQPQHF
CDR3 DNA: TGTGCCAGCAGCCCCAAGGGGGGGTATAGCAATCAGCCCCAGCATTTT

V gene: TRBV29-1
clone size: NA
J gene: TRBJ1-2
D gene: NA
CDR3 protein: CSVNHRGGAGYTF
CDR3 DNA: TGCAGCGTTAATCATCGAGGGGGGGCTGGCTACACCTTC

V gene: TRBV5-1
clone size: NA
J gene: TRBJ2-2
D gene: TRBD1
CDR3 protein: CASSWDSTGELFF
CDR3 DNA: TGCGCCAGCAGCTGGGACAGCACCGGGGAGCTGTTTTTT

V gene: TRBV4-1
clone size: few
J gene: TRBJ1-4
D gene: NA
CDR3 protein: CASSQGGEKLFF
CDR3 DNA: TGCGCCAGCAGCCAAGGAGGGGAGAAACTGTTTTTT

V gene: TRBV5-1
clone size: NA
J gene: TRBJ1-2
D gene: NA
CDR3 protein: CASSFSGVGYTF
CDR3 DNA: TGCGCCAGCAGCTTCTCTGGGGTTGGCTACACCTTC

V gene: TRBV28
clone size: NA
J gene: TRBJ2-3
D gene: NA
CDR3 protein: CASSSSSGVADTQYF
CDR3 DNA: TGTGCCAGCAGTTCTAGTTCGGGTGTCGCAGATACGCAGTATTTT

V gene: TRBV27
clone size: NA
J gene: TRBJ2-5
D gene: NA
CDR3 protein: CASRQGHGIQETQYF
CDR3 DNA: TGTGCCAGCAGACAGGGCCATGGAATCCAAGAGACCCAGTACTTC

V gene: TRBV21-1
clone size: NA
J gene: TRBJ2-3
D gene: NA
CDR3 protein: CASSKKALEDTQYF
CDR3 DNA: TGTGCCAGCAGCAAGAAGGCCCTCGAAGATACGCAGTATTTT

V gene: TRBV5-4
clone size: NA
J gene: TRBJ1-1
D gene: NA
CDR3 protein: CASSHDRRGAFF
CDR3 DNA: TGTGCCAGCAGCCACGACAGGCGGGGGGCTTTCTTT

V gene: TRBV6-5
clone size: NA
J gene: TRBJ1-2
D gene: NA
CDR3 protein: CASRGNWEGVYGYTF
CDR3 DNA: TGTGCCAGCAGGGGGAATTGGGAGGGTGTCTATGGCTACACCTTC

V gene: TRBV9
clone size: NA
J gene: TRBJ2-7
D gene: NA
CDR3 protein: CASSGYRDYEQYF
CDR3 DNA: TGTGCCAGCAGCGGATACAGGGACTACGAGCAGTACTTC

V gene: TRBV18
clone size: NA
J gene: TRBJ2-1
D gene: TRBD2
CDR3 protein: CASSPGVLAGGPNEQFF
CDR3 DNA: TGTGCCAGCTCACCTGGGGTTCTAGCGGGAGGGCCGAATGAGCAGTTCTTC

V gene: TRBV7-9
clone size: few
J gene: TRBJ1-5
D gene: NA
CDR3 protein: CASSLTVNQPQHF
CDR3 DNA: TGTGCCAGCAGCTTAACAGTCAATCAGCCCCAGCATTTT

V gene: TRBV5-1
clone size: NA
J gene: TRBJ2-7
D gene: NA
CDR3 protein: CASSLGRLGDYEQYF
CDR3 DNA: TGCGCCAGCAGCTTGGGCCGGCTCGGGGACTACGAGCAGTACTTC